The source of this T cell receptor (beta chain) is a study of cytomegalovirus exposure and HLA in healthy donors. Separate from the approximately 700-subject first cohort was the approximately 120-subject validation cohort, to which the donors belonged. Sequencing was performed with immunoSEQ multiplex PCR; in TCRdb, only in-frame clones are kept and a portion is missing. The sample contains fewer than 400,000 clones, roughly 85% of which appear only once. With V trimmed by 6 bases and J by 6 bases, 7 bases remained unmatched. This CDR3 has 13 amino acids. Germline CDR1 reads LNHDA; CDR2 reads SQIVND (reference sequence).

The clonotype was recovered from a woman under 30 in good health and CMV-seronegative. V and J are TRBV19 and TRBJ1-2, with 7 bases identical to TRBD1. Sequencing input: PBMCs. The CDR3 spells CASSEGAAHGYTF. The CDR3, as DNA: TGTGCCAGTAGCGAGGGGGCCGCCCATGGCTACACCTTC.